The sample holds many counts of the clone carrying this T cell receptor beta chain. What it binds is unknown. This record comes from a study of identical twins. Study-wide results and caveats: Out-of-frame alpha sequences that twins shared showed excess low generation probability. Conclusions leaned on cross-sectional statistical analysis and did not track the same donors over time. Fewer insertions were carried by abundant cord blood beta clonotypes, but none was seen in memory repertoires.

Trimming took 5 bases from V and 6 from J, leaving 8 bases between them. The CDR3 totals 12 residues. With template switching, a universal primer site was added, and the cDNA carried unique molecular identifiers. TCRdb re-analysed the 5' RACE reads in MiXCR, keeping a single row per CDR3 protein. The top ten clones hold approximately 1.6% of a sample with about 690,000 distinct CDR3 sequences, roughly 6% of them seen once. This TCR was recovered from a man between 18 and 35 years old in good health. The chain is built from TRBV12-3 or TRBV12-4 and TRBJ2-1; the D is unclear. Sequencing was carried out using naive T cells sorted from blood. CDR3 coding DNA: TGTGCCAGCAGTCCCACCTCCAATGAGCAGTTCTTC. Its protein product is CASSPTSNEQFF.